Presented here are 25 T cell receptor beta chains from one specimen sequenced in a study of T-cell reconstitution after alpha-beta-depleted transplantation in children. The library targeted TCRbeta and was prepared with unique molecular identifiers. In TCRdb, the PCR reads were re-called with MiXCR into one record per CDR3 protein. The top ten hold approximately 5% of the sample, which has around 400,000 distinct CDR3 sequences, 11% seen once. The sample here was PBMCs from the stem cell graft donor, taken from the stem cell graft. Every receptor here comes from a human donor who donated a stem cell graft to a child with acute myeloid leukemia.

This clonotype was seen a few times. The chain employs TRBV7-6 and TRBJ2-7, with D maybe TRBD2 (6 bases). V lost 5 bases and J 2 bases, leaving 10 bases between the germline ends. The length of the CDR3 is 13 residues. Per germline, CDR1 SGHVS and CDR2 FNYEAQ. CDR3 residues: CASSPGVAYEQYF. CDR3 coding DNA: TGTGCCAGCAGCCCGGGGGTCGCCTACGAGCAGTACTTC.

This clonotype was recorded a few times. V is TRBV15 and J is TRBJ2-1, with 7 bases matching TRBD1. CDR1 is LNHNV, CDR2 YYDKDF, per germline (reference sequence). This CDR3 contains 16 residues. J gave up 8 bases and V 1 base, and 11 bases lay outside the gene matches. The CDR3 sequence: CATSRVTGTAWDEQFF. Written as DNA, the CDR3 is TGTGCCACCAGCAGAGTCACCGGGACAGCGTGGGATGAGCAGTTCTTC.

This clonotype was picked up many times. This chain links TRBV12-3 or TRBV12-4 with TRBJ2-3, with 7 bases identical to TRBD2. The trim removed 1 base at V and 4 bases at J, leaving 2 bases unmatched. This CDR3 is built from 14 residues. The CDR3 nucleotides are TGTGCCAGCAGTTTAGGAGCGGGGCCAGATACGCAGTATTTT. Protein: CASSLGAGPDTQYF.

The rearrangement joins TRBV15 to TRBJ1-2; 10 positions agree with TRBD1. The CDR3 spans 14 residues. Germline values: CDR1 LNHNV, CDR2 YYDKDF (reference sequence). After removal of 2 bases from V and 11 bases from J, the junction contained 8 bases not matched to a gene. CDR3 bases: TGTGCCACCAGCAGACCGGGACAGGGGTTTGGGTACACCTTC. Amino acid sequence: CATSRPGQGFGYTF.

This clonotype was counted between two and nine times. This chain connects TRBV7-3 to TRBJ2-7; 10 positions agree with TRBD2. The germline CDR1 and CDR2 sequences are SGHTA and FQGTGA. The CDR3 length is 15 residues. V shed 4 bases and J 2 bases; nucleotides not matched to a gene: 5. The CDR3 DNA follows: TGTGCCAGCAGCTCGACCGGGACTAGCGCCTACGAGCAGTACTTC. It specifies CASSSTGTSAYEQYF. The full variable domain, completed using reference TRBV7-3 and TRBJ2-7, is GAGVSQTPSNKVTEKGKYVELRCDPISGHTALYWYRQSLGQGPEFLIYFQGTGAADDSGLPNDRFFAVRPEGSVSTLKIQRTERGDSAVYLCASSSTGTSAYEQYFGPGTRLTVT.

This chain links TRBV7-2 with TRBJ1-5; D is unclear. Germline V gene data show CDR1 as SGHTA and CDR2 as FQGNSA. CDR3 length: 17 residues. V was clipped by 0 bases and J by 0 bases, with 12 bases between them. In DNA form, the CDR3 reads TGTGCCAGCAGCTTAGCGCCCGGGATTAATAGCAATCAGCCCCAGCATTTT. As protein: CASSLAPGINSNQPQHF.

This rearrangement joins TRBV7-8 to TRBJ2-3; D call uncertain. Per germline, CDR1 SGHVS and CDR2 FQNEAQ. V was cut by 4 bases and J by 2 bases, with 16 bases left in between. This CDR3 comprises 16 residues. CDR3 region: CASSSRPPATTDTQYF. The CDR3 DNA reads TGTGCCAGCAGCTCCCGGCCTCCAGCTACCACAGATACGCAGTATTTT.

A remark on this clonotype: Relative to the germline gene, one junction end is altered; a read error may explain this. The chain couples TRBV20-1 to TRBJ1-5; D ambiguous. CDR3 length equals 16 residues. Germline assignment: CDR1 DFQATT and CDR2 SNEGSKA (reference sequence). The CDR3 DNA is TGCACTGCTAGAGCCGGTAACGCGTATAGCAATCAGCCCCAGCATTTT. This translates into CTARAGNAYSNQPQHF.

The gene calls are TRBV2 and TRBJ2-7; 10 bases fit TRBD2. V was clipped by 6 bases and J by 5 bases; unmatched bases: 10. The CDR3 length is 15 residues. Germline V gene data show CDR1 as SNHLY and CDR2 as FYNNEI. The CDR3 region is CASRMQRGGNNEQYV. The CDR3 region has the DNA TGTGCCAGCAGGATGCAGCGGGGGGGGAATAACGAGCAGTACGTC.

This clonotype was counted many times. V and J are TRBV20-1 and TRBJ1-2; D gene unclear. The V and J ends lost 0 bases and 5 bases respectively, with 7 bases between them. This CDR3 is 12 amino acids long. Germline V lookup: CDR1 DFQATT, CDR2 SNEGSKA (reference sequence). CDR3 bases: TGCAGTGCTAGAGATCTAGGGTATGGCTACACCTTC. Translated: CSARDLGYGYTF.

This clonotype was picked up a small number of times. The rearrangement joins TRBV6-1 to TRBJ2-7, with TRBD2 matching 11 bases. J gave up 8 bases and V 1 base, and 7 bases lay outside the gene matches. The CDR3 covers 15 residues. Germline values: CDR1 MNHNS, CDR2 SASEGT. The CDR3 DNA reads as TGTGCCAGCAGTGAAGGATTAGCGGGGGGGCCGAAGCAGTACGTC. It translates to CASSEGLAGGPKQYV.

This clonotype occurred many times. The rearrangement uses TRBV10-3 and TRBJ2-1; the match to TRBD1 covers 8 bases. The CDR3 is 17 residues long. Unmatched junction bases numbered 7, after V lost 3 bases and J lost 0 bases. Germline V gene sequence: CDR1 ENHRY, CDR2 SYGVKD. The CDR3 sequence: CAISDMDRVTSYNEQFF. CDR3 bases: TGTGCCATCAGTGATATGGACAGGGTAACCTCCTACAATGAGCAGTTCTTC.

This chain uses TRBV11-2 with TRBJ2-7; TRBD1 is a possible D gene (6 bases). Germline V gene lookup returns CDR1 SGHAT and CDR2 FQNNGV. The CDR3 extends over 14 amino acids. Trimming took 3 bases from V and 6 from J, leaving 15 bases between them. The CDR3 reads CASSFQAGVAEQYV. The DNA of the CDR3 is TGTGCCAGCAGCTTTCAGGCAGGGGTTGCCGAGCAGTACGTC.

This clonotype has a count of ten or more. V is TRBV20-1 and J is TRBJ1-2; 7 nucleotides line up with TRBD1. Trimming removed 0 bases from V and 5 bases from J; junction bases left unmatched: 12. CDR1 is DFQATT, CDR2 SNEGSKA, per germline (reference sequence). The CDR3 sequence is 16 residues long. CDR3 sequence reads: CSARDPPFDRAYGYTF. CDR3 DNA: TGCAGTGCTAGAGATCCTCCCTTTGACAGGGCGTATGGCTACACCTTC.

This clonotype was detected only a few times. CDR3 DNA: TGCAGTGCGTATGGAGGGAGGGCCTCGGAGACCCAGTACTTC. This sequence encodes CSAYGGRASETQYF. The rearrangement uses TRBV20-1 and TRBJ2-5, with 7 bases matching TRBD2. The CDR3 spans 14 residues. Germline V gives CDR1 DFQATT, CDR2 SNEGSKA (reference sequence). V was pared by 6 bases and J by 5 bases, with 12 bases of the junction left unmatched.

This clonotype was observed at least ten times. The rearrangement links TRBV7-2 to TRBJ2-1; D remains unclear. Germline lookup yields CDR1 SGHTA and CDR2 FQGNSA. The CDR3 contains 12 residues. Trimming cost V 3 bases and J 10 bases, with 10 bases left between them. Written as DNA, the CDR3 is TGTGCCAGCAGCTTTACAGCCGGGGAGCAGTTCTTC. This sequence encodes CASSFTAGEQFF.

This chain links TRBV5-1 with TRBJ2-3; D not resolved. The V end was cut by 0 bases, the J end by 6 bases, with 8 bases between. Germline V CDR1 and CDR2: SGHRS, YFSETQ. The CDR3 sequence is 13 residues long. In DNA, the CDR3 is TGCGCCAGCAGCTTGGTGCTGTCCGATACGCAGTATTTT. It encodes CASSLVLSDTQYF.

CDR3 region: CASSLEGGPLYTQYF. CDR3 DNA sequence: TGTGCCAGCAGCTTAGAGGGGGGGCCTTTGTATACGCAGTATTTT. The rearrangement joins TRBV13 to TRBJ2-3, with TRBD2 as a possible D gene (7 bases). The CDR3 contains 15 residues. The V gene lost 1 base and the J gene lost 7 bases, with 15 bases spanning the gap. Germline V lookup: CDR1 PRHDT, CDR2 FYEKMQ (reference sequence).

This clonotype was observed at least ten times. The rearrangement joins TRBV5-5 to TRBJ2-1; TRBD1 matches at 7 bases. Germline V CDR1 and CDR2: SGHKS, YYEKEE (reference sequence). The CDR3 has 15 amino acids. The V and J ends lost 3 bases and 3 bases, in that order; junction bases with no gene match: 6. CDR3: CASSYRGLNYNEQFF. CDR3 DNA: TGTGCCAGCAGCTACAGGGGATTGAACTACAATGAGCAGTTCTTC. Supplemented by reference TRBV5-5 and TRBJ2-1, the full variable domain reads DAGVTQSPTHLIKTRGQQVTLRCSPISGHKSVSWYQQVLGQGPQFIFQYYEKEERGRGNFPDRFSARQFPNYSSELNVNALLLGDSALYLCASSYRGLNYNEQFFGPGTRLTVL.

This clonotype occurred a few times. The CDR3 loop is CASSLLTGKSEKLFF. The CDR3 DNA follows: TGCGCCAGCAGCCTCCTAACAGGGAAGTCGGAAAAACTGTTTTTT. The genes are TRBV5-1 and TRBJ1-4; tentative D call: TRBD1 (6 bases). Deletions cut 4 bases from V and 8 bases from J, with 18 bases between. Germline assignment: CDR1 SGHRS and CDR2 YFSETQ. This CDR3 region has 15 residues.

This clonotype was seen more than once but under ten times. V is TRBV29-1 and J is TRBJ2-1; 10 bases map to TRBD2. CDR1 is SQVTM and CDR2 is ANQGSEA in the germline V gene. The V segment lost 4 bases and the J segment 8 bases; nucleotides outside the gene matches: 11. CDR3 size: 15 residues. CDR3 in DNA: TGCAGCGTTGGACTAGCGGGTCCATTGGGGGATGAGCAGTTCTTC. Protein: CSVGLAGPLGDEQFF.

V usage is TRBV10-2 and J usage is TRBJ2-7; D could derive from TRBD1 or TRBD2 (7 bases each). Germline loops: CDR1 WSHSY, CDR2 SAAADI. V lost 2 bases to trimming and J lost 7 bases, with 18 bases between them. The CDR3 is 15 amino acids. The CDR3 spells CASSERIGRGGEQYV. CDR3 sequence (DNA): TGCGCCAGCAGTGAGCGCATCGGCAGGGGGGGTGAGCAGTACGTC.

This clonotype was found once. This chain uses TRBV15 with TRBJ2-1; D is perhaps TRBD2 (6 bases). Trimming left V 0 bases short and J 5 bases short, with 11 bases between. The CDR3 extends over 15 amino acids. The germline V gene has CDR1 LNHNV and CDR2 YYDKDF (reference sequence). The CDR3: CATSREVGGNNEQFF. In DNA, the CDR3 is TGTGCCACCAGCAGAGAGGTTGGGGGGAACAATGAGCAGTTCTTC.

CDR3 residues: CSANGGTHIYEQYF. The CDR3 region has the DNA TGCAGTGCTAATGGTGGGACTCACATCTACGAGCAGTACTTC. The rearrangement uses TRBV20-1 and TRBJ2-7; maybe TRBD2 (6 bases). Trimming took 4 bases from V and 3 from J, leaving 16 bases between them. Germline V gene sequence: CDR1 DFQATT, CDR2 SNEGSKA (reference sequence). The CDR3 loop spans 14 amino acids.

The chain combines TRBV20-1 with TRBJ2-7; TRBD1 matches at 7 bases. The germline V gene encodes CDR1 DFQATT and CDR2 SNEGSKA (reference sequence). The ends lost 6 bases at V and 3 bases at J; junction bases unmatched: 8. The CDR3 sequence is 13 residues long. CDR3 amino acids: CSATTGTNYEQYF. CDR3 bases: TGCAGTGCCACGACAGGGACAAACTACGAGCAGTACTTC.